This entry lists 21 T cell receptor beta chains sequenced from one sample in a study of blood T cell repertoires in COVID-19. Sequencing was performed with immunoSEQ multiplex PCR; in TCRdb, only in-frame clones are kept and a portion is missing. The sample holds 120,000 or so clones, around 89% seen once. Specimen: peripheral blood. These TCRs come from a man aged 50-59 years with acute or convalescent COVID-19.

The rearrangement links TRBV11-2 to TRBJ1-5, with D unclear. The CDR3 runs to 16 residues. V dropped 4 bases and J dropped 4 bases, with 17 bases sitting between them. In germline, CDR1 is SGHAT, CDR2 FQNNGV. Written as DNA, the CDR3 is TGTGCCAGCAGCTCCGAACCCGGGATCTCAAATCAGCCCCAGCATTTT. It yields the protein CASSSEPGISNQPQHF.

The sample holds one count of this clone. J is TRBJ2-7 and V is TRBV6-5; TRBD1 aligns across 10 bases. CDR3 length: 15 residues. Trimming removed 6 bases from V and 4 bases from J; junction bases left unmatched: 9. CDR1 is MNHEY and CDR2 is SVGAGI in the germline V gene. The CDR3 reads CASRLAGTGEYEQYF. The DNA for the CDR3 is TGTGCCAGCAGGCTCGCCGGGACAGGGGAGTACGAGCAGTACTTC.

The chain joins TRBV7-9 to TRBJ1-5; D not certain. The germline V and J ends were trimmed by 0 bases and 5 bases, with 11 bases remaining between them. The CDR3 spans 15 residues. The V gene's germline CDR1 is SEHNR and CDR2 FQNEAQ (reference sequence). CDR3 amino acids: CASSLAGGIDQPQHF. CDR3 DNA sequence: TGTGCCAGCAGCTTAGCAGGAGGGATCGATCAGCCCCAGCATTTT.

This chain joins TRBV12-3 or TRBV12-4 and TRBJ2-7; weak D call: TRBD1 (6 bases). Trimming took 5 bases from V and 7 from J, leaving 12 bases between them. This CDR3 region has 12 residues. CDR3 residues: CASSQRGREQYF. CDR3 in DNA: TGTGCCAGCAGTCAAAGGGGGAGAGAGCAGTACTTC.

The chain carries TRBV6-2 or TRBV6-3 and TRBJ2-7, with 8 bases matching TRBD2. Germline assignment: CDR1 MNHEY and CDR2 SVGEGT. The CDR3 is made up of 18 amino acids. J lost 0 bases, V lost 2 bases, and 12 bases had no gene match. CDR3 region: CASSYPHGSGISSYEQYF. CDR3 in DNA: TGTGCCAGCAGTTACCCTCATGGTAGCGGGATCAGCTCCTACGAGCAGTACTTC.

J is TRBJ2-5 and V is TRBV28, with TRBD2 as a possible D gene (6 bases). The germline CDR1 and CDR2 sequences are MDHEN and SYDVKM. Trimming left V 7 bases short and J 3 bases short, with 9 bases between. The CDR3 extends over 12 amino acids. The chain's CDR3 is CASMGGKETQYF. CDR3 DNA: TGTGCCAGCATGGGCGGGAAAGAGACCCAGTACTTC.

The chain couples TRBV9 to TRBJ2-7; maybe TRBD2 (6 bases). In germline, CDR1 is SGDLS, CDR2 YYNGEE. The CDR3 loop spans 16 amino acids. Trimming stripped 8 bases from V and 5 bases from J, with 26 bases between. CDR3 nucleotides: TGTGCCAGTCAGCTAGGACTGGGGGGAGTAGGACACGAGCAGTACTTC. Its translation: CASQLGLGGVGHEQYF.

CDR3 loop: CSGSGSTDTQYF. The CDR3, as DNA: TGCAGCGGGAGCGGGAGCACAGATACGCAGTATTTT. J is TRBJ2-3 and V is TRBV29-1, with a weak D call TRBD2 (6 bases). The germline V gene encodes CDR1 SQVTM and CDR2 ANQGSEA. Trimming took off 7 bases at V and 0 bases at J, with 8 bases between the two ends. The CDR3 loop spans 12 amino acids.

The chain recombines TRBV25-1 with TRBJ2-7; D may be TRBD2 (6 bases). CDR1 and CDR2 (germline): MGHDK, SYGVNS. The CDR3 has 14 residues. V gave up 9 bases and J gave up 4 bases, with 19 bases separating them. The CDR3 DNA follows: TGTGCCAGGAGCCTATTCGGGGGAAGATACGAGCAGTACTTC. Its protein product is CARSLFGGRYEQYF.

This clone was counted once. The rearrangement joins TRBV5-4 to TRBJ1-3, with D tentatively TRBD1 (6 bases). The V and J ends lost 3 bases and 5 bases respectively, with 12 bases between them. The CDR3 loop spans 14 amino acids. The germline gives CDR1 SGHNT, CDR2 YYREEE (reference sequence). This chain's CDR3 is CASSSQGARNTIYF. The CDR3, as DNA: TGTGCCAGCAGCTCACAGGGTGCTAGAAACACCATATATTTT.

This rearrangement joins TRBV5-1 to TRBJ1-5; D uncertain. CDR3 length equals 15 residues. Germline CDR1 and CDR2: SGHRS and YFSETQ. Trimming pared 0 bases from V and 2 bases from J, leaving 9 bases between. The CDR3 spells CASSLAGFGNQPQHF. In DNA, the CDR3 is TGCGCCAGCAGCTTGGCCGGGTTCGGCAATCAGCCCCAGCATTTT.

The rearrangement joins TRBV12-5 to TRBJ2-6; the match to TRBD1 covers 10 bases. The junction had 10 bases not matched to a gene; V was cut back by 1 base and J by 4 bases. The CDR3 loop spans 19 amino acids. Germline CDR1 reads LGHNT; CDR2 reads FRNRAP. CDR3 residues: CASGLGTPGQGSGANVLTF. Written as DNA, the CDR3 is TGTGCTAGTGGTTTGGGAACCCCGGGACAGGGGTCCGGGGCCAACGTCCTGACTTTC.

V gene TRBV7-2 combines with J gene TRBJ2-2; TRBD2 matches at 12 bases. Germline assignment: CDR1 SGHTA and CDR2 FQGNSA. V lost 2 bases, J lost 4 bases, and 11 bases stayed unmatched. The CDR3 runs 19 residues. The CDR3: CASSLKRLAGGRGTGELFF. CDR3 bases: TGTGCCAGCAGCTTAAAGCGTCTAGCGGGAGGGCGTGGCACCGGGGAGCTGTTTTTT.

The V and J genes are TRBV7-8 and TRBJ2-3; TRBD2 matches at 7 bases. CDR3 length: 15 amino acids. V gave up 0 bases and J gave up 2 bases; unmatched junction bases: 2. From germline, CDR1 is SGHVS and CDR2 FQNEAQ. The CDR3 DNA reads as TGTGCCAGCAGCTTAGCCGGGAGGATCACAGATACGCAGTATTTT. Translating it yields CASSLAGRITDTQYF.

This chain connects TRBV5-4 to TRBJ1-1, with TRBD1 matching over 9 bases. V lost 4 bases and J lost 1; bases outside the gene matches: 5. The CDR3 extends over 15 amino acids. CDR1 and CDR2 (germline): SGHNT, YYREEE (reference sequence). The CDR3 nucleotides are TGTGCCAGCAGCCCCGAGACAGGGGGGAACACTGAAGCTTTCTTT. Translation gives CASSPETGGNTEAFF.

This clone was found once. CDR3 coding DNA: TGTGCCAGCAGTTACGGGACAGGGGCTAGCAATCAGCCCCAGCATTTT. It is translated as CASSYGTGASNQPQHF. The V gene is TRBV6-6, the J gene TRBJ1-5; 10 positions agree with TRBD1. V lost 2 bases, J lost 0 bases, and 1 base stayed unmatched. The CDR3 contains 16 residues. Germline values: CDR1 MNHNY, CDR2 SVGAGI (reference sequence).

This clone was detected a few times. The CDR3 region is CASSLTRSGELFF. CDR3 sequence (DNA): TGTGCCAGCAGCCTCACTAGGAGCGGGGAGCTGTTTTTT. This chain joins TRBV7-7 and TRBJ2-2; tentatively, D is TRBD2 (5 bases). The CDR3 totals 13 residues. Germline CDR1 and CDR2: SSHAT and FNYEAQ (reference sequence). Trimming cost V 5 bases and J 7 bases, with 11 bases left between them.

The chain combines TRBV2 with TRBJ1-5; 8 bases are a match to TRBD1. The V gene end was trimmed by 9 bases and the J gene end by 4 bases; junction bases not matched to a gene: 11. Germline V gene lookup returns CDR1 SNHLY and CDR2 FYNNEI. The CDR3 covers 15 residues. The chain's CDR3 is CASRRGLEENQPQHF. The CDR3 DNA follows: TGTGCCAGTCGCAGGGGGCTCGAGGAGAATCAGCCCCAGCATTTT.

This chain joins TRBV19 and TRBJ1-1; TRBD1 might be the D (6 bases). The CDR3 runs 18 residues. Deletions cut 3 bases from V and 7 bases from J, with 27 bases between. Per germline, CDR1 LNHDA and CDR2 SQIVND (reference sequence). CDR3 coding DNA: TGTGCCAGTAGTATTGTGGTGGGGGGGGCTACCAACCCTTTTGAAGCTTTCTTT. Translation: CASSIVVGGATNPFEAFF.

The genes are TRBV14 and TRBJ2-1, with TRBD1 matching over 7 bases. Germline V gene data show CDR1 as SGHDN and CDR2 as FVKESK. This CDR3 has 17 amino acids. Losses at the gene ends were 0 bases for V and 2 bases for J; bases not matched to a gene: 7. This CDR3 is CASSQEGVTGAYNEQFF. CDR3 DNA sequence: TGTGCCAGCAGCCAAGAGGGGGTAACAGGGGCCTACAATGAGCAGTTCTTC. Based on the CDR3 plus reference TRBV14 and TRBJ2-1, the full variable domain is EAGVTQFPSHSVIEKGQTVTLRCDPISGHDNLYWYRRVMGKEIKFLLHFVKESKQDESGMPNNRFLAERTGGTYSTLKVQPAELEDSGVYFCASSQEGVTGAYNEQFFGPGTRLTVL.

The chain uses TRBV11-2 and TRBJ2-7, with 9 bases identical to TRBD2. CDR3 size: 16 residues. Per the germline V gene, CDR1 is SGHAT and CDR2 is FQNNGV. V lost 2 bases, J lost 1 base, and 6 bases stayed unmatched. Written as DNA, the CDR3 is TGTGCCAGCAGCTTAAACTTCGCGGGAGGGTCCTACGAGCAGTACTTC. It yields the protein CASSLNFAGGSYEQYF. Based on the CDR3 plus reference TRBV11-2 and TRBJ2-7, the full variable domain is EAGVAQSPRYKIIEKRQSVAFWCNPISGHATLYWYQQILGQGPKLLIQFQNNGVVDDSQLPKDRFSAERLKGVDSTLKIQPAKLEDSAVYLCASSLNFAGGSYEQYFGPGTRLTVT.